Detailed here is one T cell receptor (beta chain). This sample's treatment: randomized to nivolumab then ipilimumab (arm A) or the reverse (arm B). None of the patients previously received DNA-damaging chemotherapy. From thawed PBMCs, live CD3+CD8+ cells negative for CD19 and CD56 were sorted. Using immunoSEQ multiplex PCR, the repertoire was profiled, and TCRdb retains in-frame clones only, with some absent. The sample records around 39,000 clones, 84% being singletons. This sample stems from a study of sequential checkpoint blockade in melanoma. Study-wide background: First-line arms were nivolumab then ipilimumab, or the reverse, randomized 1:1.

This CDR3 is built from 17 residues. The V end lost 0 bases, the J end lost 1 base, and 13 bases lay between the germline ends. Germline CDR1 and CDR2: SGHAT and FQNNGV. The receptor was isolated from a human donor with melanoma. The chain employs TRBV11-2 and TRBJ2-1, with D tentatively TRBD1 (5 bases). This specimen consisted of CD8+ T cells sorted from blood (inferred from file names), obtained from a patient given nivolumab and ipilimumab in sequence. CDR3 amino acids: CASSLDGQGFSYNEQFF. The CDR3 DNA reads as TGTGCCAGCAGCTTAGACGGGCAGGGATTTTCCTACAATGAGCAGTTCTTC.